These 10 T cell receptor beta chains came from one sample sequenced in a study of shared clonotypes between healthy human individuals. Data came from immunoSEQ multiplex PCR; TCRdb stores just in-frame clones and leaves some out. Of some 2,000,000 clones listed, approximately 95% are singletons. The sequencing input was naive CD4+ T cells sorted from blood. The subset was: CD45RA+ positively selected. These receptors were obtained from a man between 18 and 29 years old in good health.

The chain combines TRBV29-1 with TRBJ2-5; the D is unclear. The CDR3 consists of 11 residues. V shed 1 base and J shed 4 bases, with 4 bases lying between them. Germline V gene data show CDR1 as SQVTM and CDR2 as ANQGSEA. CDR3 sequence (DNA): TGCAGCGTTGAAGTACGAGAGACCCAGTACTTC. This codes for CSVEVRETQYF.

V usage is TRBV25-1 and J usage is TRBJ1-5; TRBD1 matches at 11 bases. CDR3 size: 15 residues. With 4 bases clipped from V and 6 bases from J, the junction kept 5 bases outside the gene matches. CDR1 and CDR2 from the germline V gene are MGHDK and SYGVNS. CDR3 sequence reads: CASSGPGTGGQPQHF. DNA of the CDR3: TGTGCCAGCAGTGGCCCCGGGACAGGGGGTCAGCCCCAGCATTTT.

As for this clone: The same CDR3 also results from other DNA sequences found in this sample. This sequence joins TRBV19 and TRBJ2-2; 8 bases match TRBD1. Germline CDR1 and CDR2: LNHDA and SQIVND (reference sequence). J lost 1 base, V lost 6 bases, and 4 bases had no gene match. The CDR3 totals 15 residues. CDR3 residues: CASRTGQENTGELFF. The CDR3 DNA sequence: TGTGCCAGTAGGACGGGACAGGAGAACACCGGGGAGCTGTTTTTT.

The chain is built from TRBV7-3 and TRBJ2-2, with TRBD1 as a possible D gene (6 bases). V dropped 5 bases and J dropped 1 base, with 11 bases sitting between them. CDR3 size: 15 residues. Germline V lookup: CDR1 SGHTA, CDR2 FQGTGA. The CDR3 bases are TGTGCCAGCAGCCCCACGACAGGGAACACCGGGGAGCTGTTTTTT. Its protein product is CASSPTTGNTGELFF. The full variable domain, in which reference TRBV7-3 and TRBJ2-2 provide the parts outside the CDR3, is GAGVSQTPSNKVTEKGKYVELRCDPISGHTALYWYRQSLGQGPEFLIYFQGTGAADDSGLPNDRFFAVRPEGSVSTLKIQRTERGDSAVYLCASSPTTGNTGELFFGEGSRLTVL.

The V call is TRBV5-4, the J call TRBJ2-2; D not resolved. The CDR3 has 13 amino acids. CDR1 SGHNT and CDR2 YYREEE come from the germline V gene (reference sequence). V dropped 6 bases and J dropped 6 bases, with 12 bases sitting between them. The CDR3 spells CASTFDRAGELFF. DNA for the CDR3: TGTGCCAGCACCTTCGACCGAGCCGGGGAGCTGTTTTTT. The full variable domain, with the rest looked up from reference TRBV5-4 and TRBJ2-2, is ETGVTQSPTHLIKTRGQQVTLRCSSQSGHNTVSWYQQALGQGPQFIFQYYREEENGRGNFPPRFSGLQFPNYSSELNVNALELDDSALYLCASTFDRAGELFFGEGSRLTVL.

This clone was recorded once. This chain joins TRBV6-4 and TRBJ1-2; D is unclear. V lost 6 bases, J lost 2 bases, and 7 bases lay in between. This CDR3 contains 12 residues. The germline gives CDR1 MRHNA, CDR2 SNTAGT. The CDR3 DNA is TGTGCCAGCAGCCGAGGCAACTATGGCTACACCTTC. Amino acids: CASSRGNYGYTF.

The chain joins TRBV30 to TRBJ2-5; D might be TRBD2 (6 bases). CDR3 length equals 16 residues. V was clipped by 0 bases and J by 4 bases, with 18 bases between them. Germline V gene data show CDR1 as GTSNPN and CDR2 as SVGIG (reference sequence). In nucleotides, the CDR3 is TGTGCCTGGAGTGTATCTGCGGGAACAGGTAGAGAGACCCAGTACTTC. Translating gives CAWSVSAGTGRETQYF.

This clone was observed a single time. V usage is TRBV18 and J usage is TRBJ1-1, with TRBD1 identical over 7 bases. The V gene's germline CDR1 is KGHSH and CDR2 LQKENI. The CDR3 totals 17 residues. Trimming removed 2 bases from V and 4 bases from J; junction bases left unmatched: 13. CDR3 loop: CASSPNSATGWSTEAFF. The CDR3 DNA sequence: TGTGCCAGCTCACCAAACTCCGCGACAGGGTGGAGCACTGAAGCTTTCTTT. Together with reference TRBV18 and TRBJ1-1, the CDR3 gives the full variable domain: NAGVMQNPRHLVRRRGQEARLRCSPMKGHSHVYWYRQLPEEGLKFMVYLQKENIIDESGMPKERFSAEFPKEGPSILRIQQVVRGDSAAYFCASSPNSATGWSTEAFFGQGTRLTVV.

This sequence joins TRBV5-1 and TRBJ1-4; 7 positions agree with TRBD1. Looked up from germline, CDR1 is SGHRS and CDR2 is YFSETQ. The ends lost 4 bases at V and 5 bases at J; junction bases unmatched: 5. The CDR3 extends over 14 amino acids. CDR3 residues: CASSEGGENEKLFF. CDR3 nucleotide sequence: TGCGCCAGCAGCGAAGGGGGCGAAAATGAAAAACTGTTTTTT.

This chain joins TRBV9 and TRBJ1-6; tentatively, D is TRBD1 (6 bases). Germline V CDR1 and CDR2: SGDLS, YYNGEE. Trimming stripped 4 bases from V and 10 bases from J, with 15 bases between. This CDR3 is built from 14 residues. CDR3 sequence reads: CASSSQDRESPLHF. The DNA for the CDR3 is TGTGCCAGCAGCTCCCAGGACAGAGAATCACCCCTCCACTTT. Full variable domain (outside the CDR3, taken from reference TRBV9 and TRBJ1-6): DSGVTQTPKHLITATGQRVTLRCSPRSGDLSVYWYQQSLDQGLQFLIQYYNGEERAKGNILERFSAQQFPDLHSELNLSSLELGDSALYFCASSSQDRESPLHFGNGTRLTVT.